Shown below are 32 T cell receptor beta chains from a single sample sequenced in a study of blood T cell repertoires in COVID-19. Using immunoSEQ multiplex PCR, the repertoire was profiled, and TCRdb retains in-frame clones only, with some absent. The sample lists some 200,000 clones; more than 65% were seen once. The sample comprised peripheral blood. The receptors derive from a woman aged 40-49 years who had recovered from COVID-19.

This clone was seen once. The chain is built from TRBV4-3 and TRBJ2-3, with TRBD2 matching 11 bases. The CDR3 length is 18 residues. V lost 0 bases to trimming and J lost 2 bases; unmatched junction nucleotides: 7. CDR1 is LGHNA and CDR2 is YSLEER in the germline V gene. The CDR3 is CASSQDGASGGNTDTQYF. The CDR3 DNA reads as TGCGCCAGCAGCCAAGATGGGGCTAGCGGGGGGAACACAGATACGCAGTATTTT.

CDR3 region: CASSFPSTDTQYF. CDR3 sequence (DNA): TGTGCCAGCAGCTTTCCTAGCACAGATACGCAGTATTTT. The chain couples TRBV5-4 to TRBJ2-3; D is unresolved. The germline V and J ends were trimmed by 2 bases and 0 bases, with 4 bases remaining between them. CDR3 size: 13 residues. CDR1 SGHNT and CDR2 YYREEE come from the germline V gene (reference sequence). Full variable domain (missing parts from reference TRBV5-4 and TRBJ2-3): ETGVTQSPTHLIKTRGQQVTLRCSSQSGHNTVSWYQQALGQGPQFIFQYYREEENGRGNFPPRFSGLQFPNYSSELNVNALELDDSALYLCASSFPSTDTQYFGPGTRLTVL.

The rearrangement joins TRBV10-3 to TRBJ2-5; the D gene is possibly TRBD1 (5 bases). Germline V gene lookup returns CDR1 ENHRY and CDR2 SYGVKD. This CDR3 contains 14 residues. With 0 bases removed from V and 4 bases from J, the gap between germline ends came to 9 bases. Here the CDR3 DNA reads TGTGCCATCAGTGAGTCGACAGTCCCAGAGACCCAGTACTTC. It yields the protein CAISESTVPETQYF.

The V and J genes are TRBV5-6 and TRBJ1-4; a possible D gene is TRBD1 (5 bases). CDR3 length: 15 residues. V shed 1 base and J shed 6 bases, with 13 bases lying between them. Germline lookup yields CDR1 SGHDT and CDR2 YYEEEE. The CDR3 protein is CASSLYDRTDEKLFF. DNA for the CDR3: TGTGCCAGCAGCTTGTACGACAGAACGGATGAAAAACTGTTTTTT.

The chain employs TRBV19 and TRBJ1-5, with a weak D call TRBD1 (6 bases). Germline V lookup: CDR1 LNHDA, CDR2 SQIVND (reference sequence). The CDR3 loop spans 14 amino acids. Trimming removed 5 bases from V and 0 bases from J, with 8 bases in between. CDR3 nucleotide sequence: TGTGCCAGTAGTGGACAGAGTAGCAATCAGCCCCAGCATTTT. Its translation: CASSGQSSNQPQHF.

The rearrangement links TRBV7-3 to TRBJ1-3, with D possibly matching TRBD1 (5 bases). From germline, CDR1 is SGHTA and CDR2 FQGTGA. The CDR3 sequence is 16 residues long. Trimming cost V 5 bases and J 3 bases, with 17 bases left between them. The CDR3 DNA reads as TGTGCCAGCAGCCGCATGGGGGGTAAAAATGGAAACACCATATATTTT. Translated, it gives CASSRMGGKNGNTIYF.

On this clone itself: The same CDR3 also results from other DNA sequences found in this sample. This chain links TRBV9 with TRBJ1-4, with 10 bases identical to TRBD1. The ends lost 2 bases at V and 5 bases at J; junction bases unmatched: 0. Germline CDR1 is SGDLS and CDR2 is YYNGEE. CDR3 size: 14 residues. The CDR3 nucleotides read TGTGCCAGCAGCGTGGGACAGGGGAATGAAAAACTGTTTTTT. Translated, it gives CASSVGQGNEKLFF.

The chain is built from TRBV15 and TRBJ1-5; no firm D call. The germline V gene encodes CDR1 LNHNV and CDR2 YYDKDF (reference sequence). Trimming removed 0 bases at V and 5 bases at J, with 8 bases between. CDR3 length: 14 amino acids. CDR3 nucleotides: TGTGCCACCAGCAGAGAACTGTCCTATCAGCCCCAGCATTTT. Translation: CATSRELSYQPQHF.

This clone has more than one count but fewer than ten. The chain joins TRBV19 to TRBJ1-1; D gene uncertain. The CDR3 has 16 amino acids. The ends were cut back, 5 bases at V and 0 bases at J, with 16 bases in the middle. Germline CDR1 LNHDA, CDR2 SQIVND (reference sequence). For the CDR3, the DNA is TGTGCCAGTAGTGATCAGATCCAGGTTATGAACACTGAAGCTTTCTTT. It codes for CASSDQIQVMNTEAFF.

This clone was seen many times. This chain joins TRBV28 and TRBJ1-2; D not certain. Germline loops: CDR1 MDHEN, CDR2 SYDVKM. Trimming removed 6 bases at V and 8 bases at J, with 10 bases between. The CDR3 loop spans 11 amino acids. For the CDR3, the DNA is TGTGCCAGCAGACAGACAATCGGCTACACCTTC. It codes for CASRQTIGYTF.

The chain recombines TRBV18 with TRBJ1-1; D gene uncertain. The germline V gene has CDR1 KGHSH and CDR2 LQKENI. Trimming cost V 2 bases and J 4 bases, with 11 bases left between them. The CDR3 is made up of 14 amino acids. The CDR3 DNA reads TGTGCCAGCTCACCAGGTAGAGGATTCACTGAAGCTTTCTTT. Translated: CASSPGRGFTEAFF.

Only one count was recorded for this clone. V gene TRBV12-5 combines with J gene TRBJ2-1, with a tentative D call TRBD2 (6 bases). CDR1 and CDR2 (germline): LGHNT, FRNRAP. V lost 7 bases and J 1 base, leaving 11 bases between the germline ends. This CDR3 has 14 amino acids. CDR3 amino acids: CASVPGTSYNEQFF. The CDR3 DNA reads as TGTGCTAGTGTGCCAGGGACTTCCTACAATGAGCAGTTCTTC. The full variable domain, rest sourced from reference TRBV12-5 and TRBJ2-1, is DARVTQTPRHKVTEMGQEVTMRCQPILGHNTVFWYRQTMMQGLELLAYFRNRAPLDDSGMPKDRFSAEMPDATLATLKIQPSEPRDSAVYFCASVPGTSYNEQFFGPGTRLTVL.

The chain recombines TRBV7-9 with TRBJ2-1; D not resolved. The CDR3 length is 17 residues. CDR1 is SEHNR, CDR2 FQNEAQ, per germline (reference sequence). The V gene lost 1 base and the J gene lost 2 bases, with 15 bases spanning the gap. The CDR3 loop reads CASSLESGVGTYNEQFF. CDR3 in DNA: TGTGCCAGCAGCTTAGAATCGGGTGTTGGCACCTACAATGAGCAGTTCTTC.

This chain uses TRBV4-2 with TRBJ2-3; D is ambiguous. V gave up 4 bases and J gave up 0 bases, with 14 bases separating them. The CDR3 sequence is 16 residues long. The germline gives CDR1 LGHNA, CDR2 YNFKEQ. In DNA, the CDR3 is TGTGCCAGCAGCCGGGTAGACGCGACTAGCACAGATACGCAGTATTTT. Translation gives CASSRVDATSTDTQYF.

The chain joins TRBV30 to TRBJ1-3; 11 nucleotides match TRBD1. There are 15 residues in the CDR3. Germline V gives CDR1 GTSNPN, CDR2 SVGIG (reference sequence). With 1 base clipped from V and 3 bases from J, the junction kept 2 bases outside the gene matches. Here the CDR3 reads CAWSGTGGLGNTIYF. The CDR3 DNA reads as TGTGCCTGGAGTGGGACAGGGGGCCTTGGAAACACCATATATTTT.

The chain uses TRBV14 and TRBJ2-1, with 10 bases identical to TRBD1. CDR1 SGHDN and CDR2 FVKESK come from the germline V gene. The V and J ends lost 6 bases and 5 bases, in that order; junction bases with no gene match: 16. This CDR3 has 18 residues. CDR3 region: CASSLIFRRDRGDNEQFF. DNA of the CDR3: TGTGCCAGCAGTCTTATCTTCCGTCGGGACAGGGGCGACAATGAGCAGTTCTTC.

This chain connects TRBV10-3 to TRBJ1-1; D ambiguous. Trimming left V 0 bases short and J 1 base short, with 6 bases between. The CDR3 is made up of 14 amino acids. Germline V gene data show CDR1 as ENHRY and CDR2 as SYGVKD. In DNA form, the CDR3 reads TGTGCCATCAGTGAGTCGGGCCGGAACACTGAAGCTTTCTTT. Residues: CAISESGRNTEAFF.

The rearrangement joins TRBV5-4 to TRBJ2-4; TRBD2 aligns across 8 bases. This CDR3 is built from 16 residues. The V segment lost 4 bases and the J segment 3 bases; nucleotides outside the gene matches: 9. Looked up from germline, CDR1 is SGHNT and CDR2 is YYREEE (reference sequence). This chain's CDR3 is CASSPGRVAGKNIQYF. Written as DNA, the CDR3 is TGTGCCAGCAGCCCCGGGAGGGTGGCTGGCAAAAACATTCAGTACTTC.

The chain recombines TRBV5-6 with TRBJ2-3, with D possibly TRBD2 on 6 matching bases. The germline V gene encodes CDR1 SGHDT and CDR2 YYEEEE. The CDR3 is 17 residues long. Deletions cut 1 base from V and 6 bases from J, with 21 bases between. The CDR3 protein is CASSLNRERGLVDTQYF. As DNA, the CDR3 is TGTGCCAGCAGCTTGAACCGGGAGCGAGGGTTGGTGGATACGCAGTATTTT.

The chain uses TRBV18 and TRBJ2-7; 9 bases are shared with TRBD1. Germline values: CDR1 KGHSH, CDR2 LQKENI. The ends lost 6 bases at V and 1 base at J; junction bases unmatched: 10. This CDR3 has 16 residues. CDR3 nucleotide sequence: TGTGCCAGCTCGATCGTTGCCGGGACAGGGTCCTACGAGCAGTACTTC. It translates to CASSIVAGTGSYEQYF. The full variable domain, completed using reference TRBV18 and TRBJ2-7, is NAGVMQNPRHLVRRRGQEARLRCSPMKGHSHVYWYRQLPEEGLKFMVYLQKENIIDESGMPKERFSAEFPKEGPSILRIQQVVRGDSAAYFCASSIVAGTGSYEQYFGPGTRLTVT.

V is TRBV11-2 and J is TRBJ1-1; D perhaps matches TRBD1 (6 bases). V lost 3 bases and J lost 1, with 9 bases in between. Germline-derived CDR1 and CDR2 are SGHAT and FQNNGV. The length of the CDR3 is 14 residues. CDR3 protein: CASSFQGTNTEAFF. In DNA, the CDR3 is TGTGCCAGCAGCTTTCAGGGGACGAACACTGAAGCTTTCTTT. The variable domain in full, completed from reference TRBV11-2 and TRBJ1-1, reads EAGVAQSPRYKIIEKRQSVAFWCNPISGHATLYWYQQILGQGPKLLIQFQNNGVVDDSQLPKDRFSAERLKGVDSTLKIQPAKLEDSAVYLCASSFQGTNTEAFFGQGTRLTVV.

The chain couples TRBV7-2 to TRBJ2-3; D may be TRBD1 (5 bases). Germline V lookup: CDR1 SGHTA, CDR2 FQGNSA. This CDR3 has 16 residues. V dropped 5 bases and J dropped 1 base, with 16 bases sitting between them. As DNA, the CDR3 is TGTGCCAGCAGCCGTGGGGCCTCCCCTGGCACAGATACGCAGTATTTT. As protein: CASSRGASPGTDTQYF.

The chain links TRBV19 to TRBJ1-5; TRBD1 is a possible D gene (6 bases). Trimming took 5 bases from V and 0 from J, leaving 17 bases between them. CDR3 length: 17 amino acids. Germline-derived CDR1 and CDR2 are LNHDA and SQIVND (reference sequence). CDR3 bases: TGTGCCAGTAGTCTGAGGACAGACACCTTTAGCAATCAGCCCCAGCATTTT. The encoded protein is CASSLRTDTFSNQPQHF.

The chain uses TRBV20-1 and TRBJ2-6, with D unclear. The germline V gene has CDR1 DFQATT and CDR2 SNEGSKA (reference sequence). The V gene lost 3 bases and the J gene lost 0 bases, with 15 bases spanning the gap. The CDR3 runs 17 residues. The CDR3 sequence: CSASIGRSTSGANVLTF. CDR3 nucleotide sequence: TGCAGTGCTAGTATCGGCAGGTCAACCTCTGGGGCCAACGTCCTGACTTTC.

This chain links TRBV3-1 (or the pseudogene TRBV3-2) with TRBJ1-5; maybe TRBD1 (6 bases). The CDR3 covers 14 residues. CDR1 and CDR2 (germline): LGHDT, YNNKEL (reference sequence). V dropped 4 bases and J dropped 2 bases, with 9 bases sitting between them. The CDR3 region has the DNA TGTGCCAGCAGCCCCCACAGGGGCAATCAGCCCCAGCATTTT. Its translation: CASSPHRGNQPQHF.

This chain joins TRBV18 and TRBJ2-7, with 7 bases matching TRBD1. The CDR3 length is 14 residues. CDR1 is KGHSH and CDR2 is LQKENI in the germline V gene. J lost 3 bases, V lost 3 bases, and 5 bases had no gene match. DNA for the CDR3: TGTGCCAGCTCACCTGGGACAGAAAACTACGAGCAGTACTTC. This translates into CASSPGTENYEQYF.

The sample holds one count of this clone. The chain couples TRBV3-1 (or the pseudogene TRBV3-2) to TRBJ2-2; D ambiguous. V was cut by 7 bases and J by 7 bases, with 10 bases left in between. The CDR3 is 12 amino acids. Germline lookup yields CDR1 LGHDT and CDR2 YNNKEL (reference sequence). CDR3 in amino acids: CASNLRGGELFF. CDR3 DNA: TGTGCCAGCAACCTACGCGGCGGGGAGCTGTTTTTT.

The J gene is TRBJ2-1, the V gene TRBV10-3, with a tentative D call TRBD1 (6 bases). CDR3 length: 11 amino acids. Trimming stripped 6 bases from V and 8 bases from J, with 8 bases between. Germline-derived CDR1 and CDR2 are ENHRY and SYGVKD. CDR3 bases: TGTGCCATCAGACAGGGCGATGAGCAGTTCTTC. It is translated as CAIRQGDEQFF.

The chain combines TRBV30 with TRBJ2-7, with a possible D match to TRBD1 (6 bases). V lost 7 bases and J 0 bases, leaving 13 bases between the germline ends. Per the germline V gene, CDR1 is GTSNPN and CDR2 is SVGIG (reference sequence). This CDR3 has 13 residues. CDR3 coding DNA: TGTGCCTTCAAACAGGGAAACTCCTACGAGCAGTACTTC. It is translated as CAFKQGNSYEQYF.

V gene TRBV7-2 combines with J gene TRBJ2-5; D perhaps matches TRBD2 (6 bases). This CDR3 region has 17 residues. Germline V CDR1 and CDR2: SGHTA, FQGNSA. Trimming removed 2 bases from V and 4 bases from J, with 20 bases in between. DNA for the CDR3: TGTGCCAGCAGCTTATGGGGAGGAAGGGCTATTGGAGAGACCCAGTACTTC. Translating it yields CASSLWGGRAIGETQYF.

This clone has just one count. V usage is TRBV4-2 and J usage is TRBJ1-4; 9 nucleotides match TRBD1. Germline CDR1 reads LGHNA; CDR2 reads YNFKEQ. The CDR3 loop spans 18 amino acids. Trimming removed 0 bases from V and 7 bases from J; junction bases left unmatched: 12. CDR3 nucleotides: TGTGCCAGCAGCCAAGAGGGAAGGGGGACAGGGTTAAGTGAAAAACTGTTTTTT. Its protein is CASSQEGRGTGLSEKLFF.

The chain employs TRBV5-1 and TRBJ2-3, with TRBD2 matching 13 bases. The CDR3 contains 16 residues. Germline CDR1 and CDR2: SGHRS and YFSETQ. The trim removed 4 bases at V and 3 bases at J, leaving 5 bases unmatched. CDR3 nucleotide sequence: TGCGCCAGCAGCCGGCAGGGACTAGCGGGGACAGATACGCAGTATTTT. It codes for CASSRQGLAGTDTQYF.